This TCR beta chain stems from a study of radiation and T cells in renal cell carcinoma. Across the study: Nephrectomy followed 15 Gy stereotactic body radiation by 4 weeks.

Noted time point: blood 2 weeks post-SBRT. Documented treatment: 15 Gy SBRT to primary tumor, nephrectomy 4 weeks later. Radiation-treated patients gave blood at baseline, week 2 and week 4. This renal cell carcinoma was of the clear cell type. TCRdb keeps only in-frame clones here, not all; method: immunoSEQ multiplex PCR. The sample shows some 80,000 clones, 70% to 90% of them seen only once. The CDR3 covers 13 residues. Germline-derived CDR1 and CDR2 are GTSNPN and SVGIG (reference sequence). Trimming pared 0 bases from V and 4 bases from J, leaving 8 bases between. V usage is TRBV30 and J usage is TRBJ2-3; D is unresolved. The material sequenced was blood, taken from a patient whose treatment included radiotherapy and nephrectomy. The sequence was obtained from a woman between 45 and 60 years old with renal cell carcinoma. Written as DNA, the CDR3 is TGTGCCTGGAGTGTACGGTTGCCAGATACGCAGTATTTT. It codes for CAWSVRLPDTQYF. Full variable domain (missing parts from reference TRBV30 and TRBJ2-3): SQTIHQWPATLVQPVGSPLSLECTVEGTSNPNLYWYRQAAGRGLQLLFYSVGIGQISSEVPQNLSASRPQDRQFILSSKKLLLSDSGFYLCAWSVRLPDTQYFGPGTRLTVL.